What follows are 5 T cell receptor beta chains derived from one specimen sequenced in a study of CD8 T cells in ankylosing spondylitis. TCRdb passed the 5' RACE reads through MiXCR, listing each CDR3 protein once. Counted here are under 300,000 distinct CDR3 sequences, 8% to 9.5% occurring once; the ten biggest clones make up under 7.5%. The sequenced sample consisted of blood, either unsorted or a sorted T cell fraction (not recorded which). The receptors here all came from a male donor with ankylosing spondylitis or in good health (not recorded which).

The chain carries TRBV9 and TRBJ2-2; 7 nucleotides align to TRBD1. The CDR3 extends over 17 amino acids. Germline CDR1 reads SGDLS; CDR2 reads YYNGEE. V was pared by 2 bases and J by 0 bases, with 7 bases of the junction left unmatched. The CDR3 DNA reads as TGTGCCAGCAGCGTCGACCCAGGGGGTGCGAACACCGGGGAGCTGTTTTTT. This gives the protein CASSVDPGGANTGELFF. The variable domain in full, completed from reference TRBV9 and TRBJ2-2, reads DSGVTQTPKHLITATGQRVTLRCSPRSGDLSVYWYQQSLDQGLQFLIQYYNGEERAKGNILERFSAQQFPDLHSELNLSSLELGDSALYFCASSVDPGGANTGELFFGEGSRLTVL.

This clonotype was seen a handful of times. The chain carries TRBV2 and TRBJ1-1; D is perhaps TRBD1 (6 bases). The CDR3 has 16 amino acids. V gave up 8 bases and J gave up 5 bases, with 24 bases separating them. CDR1 is SNHLY, CDR2 FYNNEI, per germline. CDR3 amino acids: CASRLTQTTRGTEAFF. The DNA of the CDR3 is TGTGCCAGCCGATTAACTCAAACTACTAGGGGGACTGAAGCTTTCTTT.

This clonotype was detected many times. The CDR3 DNA is TGCAGTGCTACAGGGCTGAACTATGGCTACACCTTC. This gives the protein CSATGLNYGYTF. The rearrangement uses TRBV20-1 and TRBJ1-2, with a tentative D call TRBD1 (5 bases). The V gene lost 4 bases and the J gene lost 2 bases, with 8 bases spanning the gap. There are 12 residues in the CDR3. The germline gives CDR1 DFQATT, CDR2 SNEGSKA (reference sequence).

V usage is TRBV20-1 and J usage is TRBJ2-1; 9 bases map to TRBD2. Germline V gene lookup returns CDR1 DFQATT and CDR2 SNEGSKA (reference sequence). The CDR3 extends over 18 amino acids. The junction had 17 bases not matched to a gene; V was cut back by 0 bases and J by 8 bases. CDR3 DNA: TGCAGTGCTAGAGATCCGAGTAGCGGGAGTTATAGGGTGGATGAGCAGTTCTTC. It is translated as CSARDPSSGSYRVDEQFF.

This clonotype was seen repeatedly, ten times or more. This sequence joins TRBV6-5 and TRBJ2-1, with 10 positions matching TRBD2. This CDR3 contains 14 residues. Trimming took 6 bases from V and 7 from J; bases not matched to a gene: 6. Looked up from germline, CDR1 is MNHEY and CDR2 is SVGAGI. As DNA, the CDR3 is TGTGCCAGCAGATTAGCGGGAGGAGGGAATGAGCAGTTCTTC. This sequence encodes CASRLAGGGNEQFF.